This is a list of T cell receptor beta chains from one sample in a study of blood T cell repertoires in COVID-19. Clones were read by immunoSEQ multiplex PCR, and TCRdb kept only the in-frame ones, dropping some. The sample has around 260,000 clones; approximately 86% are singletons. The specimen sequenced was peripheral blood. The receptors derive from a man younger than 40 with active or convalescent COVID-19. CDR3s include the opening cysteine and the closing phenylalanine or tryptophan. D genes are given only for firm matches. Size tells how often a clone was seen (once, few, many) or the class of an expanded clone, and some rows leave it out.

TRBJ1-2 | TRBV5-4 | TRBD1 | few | CASSLGTGKMSGYTF | TGTGCCAGCAGCCTAGGGACAGGTAAAATGTCTGGCTACACCTTC
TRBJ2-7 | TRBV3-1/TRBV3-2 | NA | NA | CASSARRAPTYEQYF | TGTGCCAGCAGCGCCCGGAGGGCACCCACCTACGAGCAGTACTTC
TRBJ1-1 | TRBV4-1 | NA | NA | CASSQDGGQFEAFF | TGCGCCAGCAGCCAAGACGGGGGTCAATTCGAAGCTTTCTTT
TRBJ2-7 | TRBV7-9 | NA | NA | CASSRESVVIYEQYF | TGTGCCAGCAGCCGGGAATCGGTTGTAATCTACGAGCAGTACTTC
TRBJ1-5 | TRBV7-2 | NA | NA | CASAPGQINQPQHF | TGTGCCTCGGCACCCGGACAGATCAATCAGCCCCAGCATTTT
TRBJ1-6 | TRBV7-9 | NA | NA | CASSPSGGSNSPLHF | TGTGCCAGCAGCCCAAGCGGGGGATCTAATTCACCCCTCCACTTT
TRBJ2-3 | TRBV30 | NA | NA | CAWSESGSTDTQYF | TGTGCCTGGAGTGAGAGCGGGAGCACAGATACGCAGTATTTT
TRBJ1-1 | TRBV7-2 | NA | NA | CASSYRQHTEAFF | TGTGCCAGCAGCTACCGACAGCACACTGAAGCTTTCTTT
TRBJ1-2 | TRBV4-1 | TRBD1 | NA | CASSQAGQGSYGYTF | TGCGCCAGCAGCCAAGCTGGACAGGGGAGCTATGGCTACACCTTC
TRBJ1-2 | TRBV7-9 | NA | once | CASSLESVGYTF | TGTGCCAGCAGCTTGGAGTCAGTTGGCTACACCTTC
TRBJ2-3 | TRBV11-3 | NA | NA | CASSPQSGGVSTDTQYF | TGTGCCAGCAGCCCCCAAAGCGGAGGTGTGAGCACAGATACGCAGTATTTT
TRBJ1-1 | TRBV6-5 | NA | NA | CASNRVRDTEAFF | TGTGCCAGCAACAGGGTTCGGGACACTGAAGCTTTCTTT
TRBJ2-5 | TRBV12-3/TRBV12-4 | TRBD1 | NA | CASSRGQGETQYF | TGTGCCAGCAGTAGAGGACAGGGAGAGACCCAGTACTTC
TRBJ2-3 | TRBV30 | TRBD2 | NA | CAWSVLSAGVGDTQYF | TGTGCCTGGAGTGTACTGTCCGCGGGGGTTGGAGATACGCAGTATTTT
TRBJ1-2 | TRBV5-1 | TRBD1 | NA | CASSLEGQGWYGYTF | TGCGCCAGCAGCTTGGAAGGACAGGGCTGGTATGGCTACACCTTC
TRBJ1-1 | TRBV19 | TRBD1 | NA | CASSMQGDTEAFF | TGTGCCAGTAGTATGCAGGGGGACACTGAAGCTTTCTTT
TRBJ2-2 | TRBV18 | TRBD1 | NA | CASATGTANTGELFF | TGTGCCAGCGCAACCGGGACAGCGAACACCGGGGAGCTGTTTTTT
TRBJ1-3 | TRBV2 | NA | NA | CATRTENTGNTIYF | TGTGCCACCCGGACAGAGAATACTGGAAACACCATATATTTT
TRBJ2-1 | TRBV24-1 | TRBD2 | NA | CATSDPSAGGPWSNEQFF | TGTGCCACCAGTGATCCCTCGGCGGGGGGGCCTTGGTCCAATGAGCAGTTCTTC
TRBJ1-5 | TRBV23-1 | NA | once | CASSQSAGREGQPQHF | TGCGCCAGCAGTCAATCGGCGGGCAGGGAGGGACAGCCCCAGCATTTT
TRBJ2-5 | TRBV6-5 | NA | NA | CASSYLGRGQETQYF | TGTGCCAGCAGTTATTTAGGAAGGGGGCAAGAGACCCAGTACTTC
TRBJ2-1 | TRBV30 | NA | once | CAWSGKTPYNEQFF | TGTGCCTGGAGTGGGAAGACACCCTACAATGAGCAGTTCTTC
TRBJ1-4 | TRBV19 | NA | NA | CASSMYVGHSREKLFF | TGTGCCAGTAGTATGTATGTGGGACACTCTCGTGAAAAACTGTTTTTT
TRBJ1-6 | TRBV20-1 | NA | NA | CSASRRRALHF | TGCAGTGCCTCCCGCCGGCGGGCCCTCCACTTT
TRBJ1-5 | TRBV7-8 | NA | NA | CASSSRGGVDQPQHF | TGTGCCAGCAGCTCCCGGGGGGGGGTTGATCAGCCCCAGCATTTT
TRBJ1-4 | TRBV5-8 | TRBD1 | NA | CASRHRGQANEKLFF | TGTGCCAGCAGACACAGGGGGCAGGCTAATGAAAAACTGTTTTTT
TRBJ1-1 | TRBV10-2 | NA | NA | CASSDPTGGMDTEAFF | TGCGCCAGCAGTGACCCAACGGGGGGGATGGACACTGAAGCTTTCTTT
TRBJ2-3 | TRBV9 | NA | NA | CASSVRTGNTDTQYF | TGTGCCAGCAGCGTAAGGACCGGGAACACAGATACGCAGTATTTT